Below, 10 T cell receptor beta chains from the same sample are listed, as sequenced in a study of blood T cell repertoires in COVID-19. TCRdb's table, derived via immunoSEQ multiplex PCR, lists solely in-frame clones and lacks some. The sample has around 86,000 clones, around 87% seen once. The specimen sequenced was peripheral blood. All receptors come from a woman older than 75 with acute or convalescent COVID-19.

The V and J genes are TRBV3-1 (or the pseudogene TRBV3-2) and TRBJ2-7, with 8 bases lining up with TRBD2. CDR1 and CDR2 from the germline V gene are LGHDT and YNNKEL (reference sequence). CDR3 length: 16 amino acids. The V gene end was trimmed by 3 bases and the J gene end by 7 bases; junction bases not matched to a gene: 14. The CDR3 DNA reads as TGTGCCAGCAGCCAGCGGGGGGCGGGGGCCACTGGGGAGCAGTACTTC. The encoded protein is CASSQRGAGATGEQYF.

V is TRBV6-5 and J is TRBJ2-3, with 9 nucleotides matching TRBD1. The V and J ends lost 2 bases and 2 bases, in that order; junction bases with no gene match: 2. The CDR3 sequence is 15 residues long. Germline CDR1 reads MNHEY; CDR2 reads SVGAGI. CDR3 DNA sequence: TGTGCCAGCAGTTACGACAGGGGGTACACAGATACGCAGTATTTT. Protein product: CASSYDRGYTDTQYF.

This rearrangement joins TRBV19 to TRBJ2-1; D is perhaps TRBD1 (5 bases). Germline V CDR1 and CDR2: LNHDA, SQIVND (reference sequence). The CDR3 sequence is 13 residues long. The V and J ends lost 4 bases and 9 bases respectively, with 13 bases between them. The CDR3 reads CASSKGRSAEQFF. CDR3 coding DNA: TGTGCCAGTAGTAAGGGGCGAAGTGCTGAGCAGTTCTTC.

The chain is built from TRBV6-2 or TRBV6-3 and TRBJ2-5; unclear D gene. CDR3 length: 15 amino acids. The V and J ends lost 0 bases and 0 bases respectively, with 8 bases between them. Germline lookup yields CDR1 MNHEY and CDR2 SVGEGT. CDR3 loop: CASSYSSSNQETQYF. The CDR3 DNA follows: TGTGCCAGCAGTTACTCGTCGAGTAACCAAGAGACCCAGTACTTC.

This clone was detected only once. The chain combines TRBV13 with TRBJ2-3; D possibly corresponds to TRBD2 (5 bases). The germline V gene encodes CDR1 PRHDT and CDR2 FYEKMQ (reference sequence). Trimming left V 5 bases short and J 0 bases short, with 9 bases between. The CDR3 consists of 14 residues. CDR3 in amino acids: CASSPRGSTDTQYF. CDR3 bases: TGTGCCAGCAGCCCTCGAGGGAGCACAGATACGCAGTATTTT.

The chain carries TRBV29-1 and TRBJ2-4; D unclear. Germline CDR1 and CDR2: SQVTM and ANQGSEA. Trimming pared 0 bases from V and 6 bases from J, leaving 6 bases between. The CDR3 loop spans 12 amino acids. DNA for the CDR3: TGCAGCGTTGAAGACGGTGGAAACATTCAGTACTTC. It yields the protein CSVEDGGNIQYF.

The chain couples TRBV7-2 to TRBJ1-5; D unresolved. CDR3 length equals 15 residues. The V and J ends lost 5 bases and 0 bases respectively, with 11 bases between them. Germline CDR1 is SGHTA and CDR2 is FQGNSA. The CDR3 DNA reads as TGTGCCAGCAGCGACGACGGGATTAGCAATCAGCCCCAGCATTTT. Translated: CASSDDGISNQPQHF.

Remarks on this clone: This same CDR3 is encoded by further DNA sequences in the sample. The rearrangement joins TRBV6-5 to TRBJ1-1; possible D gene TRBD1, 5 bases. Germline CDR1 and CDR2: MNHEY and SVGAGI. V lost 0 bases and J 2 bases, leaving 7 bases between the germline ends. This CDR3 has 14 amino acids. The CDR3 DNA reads TGTGCCAGCAGTTACTCCGGGGGTAACACTGAAGCTTTCTTT. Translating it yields CASSYSGGNTEAFF.

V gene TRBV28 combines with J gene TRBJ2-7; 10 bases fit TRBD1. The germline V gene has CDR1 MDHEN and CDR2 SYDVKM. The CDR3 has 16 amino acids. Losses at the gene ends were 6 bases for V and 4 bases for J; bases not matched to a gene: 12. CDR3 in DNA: TGTGCCAGCAGCTCTGATCCGGGACAGGGGTTTTACGAGCAGTACTTC. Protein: CASSSDPGQGFYEQYF.

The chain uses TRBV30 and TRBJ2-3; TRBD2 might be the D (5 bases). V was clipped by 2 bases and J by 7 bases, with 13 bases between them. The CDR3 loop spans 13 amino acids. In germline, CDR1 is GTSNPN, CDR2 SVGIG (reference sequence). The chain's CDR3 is CAWSSGGGNTQYF. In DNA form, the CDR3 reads TGTGCCTGGAGTTCCGGAGGAGGCAATACGCAGTATTTT.